This T cell receptor (beta chain) emerged from a study of T cell changes during pregnancy in multiple sclerosis. The table came from immunoSEQ multiplex PCR; TCRdb's copy has only in-frame clones and leaves some out. Among 40,000 or so clones listed, over 85% were seen once. This TCR was recovered from a female donor with multiple sclerosis, enrolled in a pregnancy study. The sample here was peripheral blood, taken before pregnancy.

CDR3 amino acids: CASISLAKNIQYF. CDR3 nucleotide sequence: TGTGCCAGCATTTCTTTAGCCAAAAACATTCAGTACTTC. The V gene is TRBV28, the J gene TRBJ2-4, with no clear D. V lost 7 bases, J lost 0 bases, and 7 bases lay in between. This CDR3 is built from 13 residues. The germline V gene has CDR1 MDHEN and CDR2 SYDVKM.